What follows are 16 T cell receptor beta chains derived from one specimen sequenced in a study of blood T cell repertoires in COVID-19. TCRdb keeps only in-frame clones here, not all; method: immunoSEQ multiplex PCR. The sample has some 140,000 clones, roughly 77% seen once. The sample taken for sequencing was peripheral blood. All receptors derive from a woman in her 70s with COVID-19, enrolled during active disease.

The CDR3 coding sequence is TGCGCCAGCAGCTTCGGGGACAACCCTATTCAGTACTTC. Residues: CASSFGDNPIQYF. The chain carries TRBV5-1 and TRBJ2-4; D possibly corresponds to TRBD1 (6 bases). The CDR3 has 13 amino acids. Trimming stripped 2 bases from V and 10 bases from J, with 13 bases between. Per the germline V gene, CDR1 is SGHRS and CDR2 is YFSETQ.

This clone was counted once. The rearrangement uses TRBV28 and TRBJ1-5; 8 positions agree with TRBD1. J was trimmed by 7 bases and V by 6 bases; bases with no gene match: 8. Germline values: CDR1 MDHEN, CDR2 SYDVKM. The CDR3 sequence is 14 residues long. CDR3: CASSTGQGGQPQHF. The CDR3 DNA follows: TGTGCCAGCAGCACCGGACAGGGAGGGCAGCCCCAGCATTTT.

This rearrangement joins TRBV19 to TRBJ1-1; 7 bases map to TRBD1. V lost 2 bases and J lost 2; bases outside the gene matches: 5. Germline V gene sequence: CDR1 LNHDA, CDR2 SQIVND (reference sequence). The CDR3 spans 15 residues. CDR3: CASSIPGQRNTEAFF. Written as DNA, the CDR3 is TGTGCCAGTAGTATACCGGGACAGCGAAACACTGAAGCTTTCTTT.

The rearrangement joins TRBV6-6 to TRBJ2-5; unclear D gene. Trimming took 6 bases from V and 5 from J, leaving 10 bases between them. The CDR3 sequence is 12 residues long. The V gene's germline CDR1 is MNHNY and CDR2 SVGAGI (reference sequence). Written as DNA, the CDR3 is TGTGCCAGCAGCAACTCCGGGGAGACCCAGTACTTC. This gives the protein CASSNSGETQYF.

The chain uses TRBV18 and TRBJ1-1; 7 bases align to TRBD1. V was pared by 6 bases and J by 5 bases, with 12 bases of the junction left unmatched. The CDR3 totals 15 residues. Germline V gene data show CDR1 as KGHSH and CDR2 as LQKENI. As DNA, the CDR3 is TGTGCCAGCTCCCTCGACAGGGAGGCATGGACTGAAGCTTTCTTT. Protein product: CASSLDREAWTEAFF. Variable domain in full (rest from reference TRBV18 and TRBJ1-1): NAGVMQNPRHLVRRRGQEARLRCSPMKGHSHVYWYRQLPEEGLKFMVYLQKENIIDESGMPKERFSAEFPKEGPSILRIQQVVRGDSAAYFCASSLDREAWTEAFFGQGTRLTVV.

The V and J genes are TRBV19 and TRBJ2-3; possibly TRBD2 for D (6 bases). Trimming shortened V by 3 bases and J by 5 bases, and 15 bases separated the two germline ends. Per the germline V gene, CDR1 is LNHDA and CDR2 is SQIVND (reference sequence). The CDR3 extends over 15 amino acids. The CDR3 nucleotides read TGTGCCAGTAGTATCGCGGGAAGGAAACAAGATACGCAGTATTTT. Translation gives CASSIAGRKQDTQYF.

This clone was picked up one time. The rearrangement joins TRBV28 to TRBJ1-5; TRBD1 is a possible D gene (5 bases). Trimming took 10 bases from V and 3 from J, leaving 10 bases between them. The CDR3 is 12 amino acids. Germline CDR1 MDHEN, CDR2 SYDVKM. CDR3 nucleotide sequence: TGTGCCATCTCAGGGTTCAATCAGCCCCAGCATTTT. It specifies CAISGFNQPQHF.

The rearrangement links TRBV7-8 to TRBJ1-2; 10 nucleotides align to TRBD1. Germline V lookup: CDR1 SGHVS, CDR2 FQNEAQ. The CDR3 has 15 residues. V lost 2 bases to trimming and J lost 6 bases; unmatched junction nucleotides: 6. CDR3 nucleotide sequence: TGTGCCAGCAGCTTAAACCGACAGGGGGCACATGGCTACACCTTC. It encodes CASSLNRQGAHGYTF.

This clone was detected only once. The rearrangement uses TRBV19 and TRBJ2-1; TRBD2 agrees at 13 bases. CDR3 length: 16 amino acids. Trimming at V came to 6 bases and at J to 7 bases, leaving 9 bases not matched to a gene. The germline V gene encodes CDR1 LNHDA and CDR2 SQIVND (reference sequence). The CDR3 sequence is CASSSTSGGARNEQFF. In nucleotides, the CDR3 is TGTGCCAGTAGCTCAACTAGCGGGGGGGCTCGGAATGAGCAGTTCTTC.

This clone appeared a few times. This chain joins TRBV7-2 and TRBJ1-3; tentatively, D is TRBD1 (5 bases). V was cut by 5 bases and J by 2 bases, with 19 bases left in between. CDR1 and CDR2 (germline): SGHTA, FQGNSA. The CDR3 is 17 residues long. The CDR3 is CASSPSGGAGAGNTIYF. The CDR3 DNA is TGTGCCAGCAGCCCCTCCGGAGGGGCCGGAGCTGGAAACACCATATATTTT.

The chain carries TRBV11-2 and TRBJ2-7; maybe TRBD1 (6 bases). V was shortened by 4 bases and J by 0 bases, with 13 bases between the two germline ends. There are 15 residues in the CDR3. The germline V gene encodes CDR1 SGHAT and CDR2 FQNNGV. CDR3 residues: CASSSSRGSSYEQYF. The CDR3 coding sequence is TGTGCCAGCAGCTCTAGCAGGGGTAGCTCCTACGAGCAGTACTTC.

This chain uses TRBV6-5 with TRBJ1-2; D remains unclear. Germline-derived CDR1 and CDR2 are MNHEY and SVGAGI. Trimming removed 2 bases from V and 0 bases from J, with 7 bases in between. CDR3 length: 14 residues. CDR3 loop: CASSYRRANYGYTF. The CDR3 region has the DNA TGTGCCAGCAGTTACCGACGGGCTAACTATGGCTACACCTTC.

CDR3 sequence (DNA): TGTGCCAGCAGTGAAGCGTACAGGACTAACTATGGCTACACCTTC. Translated: CASSEAYRTNYGYTF. The chain carries TRBV6-1 and TRBJ1-2; maybe TRBD1 (5 bases). The germline V gene encodes CDR1 MNHNS and CDR2 SASEGT. Deletions cut 0 bases from V and 0 bases from J, with 8 bases between. CDR3 length: 15 amino acids.

The V gene is TRBV28, the J gene TRBJ1-5; 9 nucleotides align to TRBD1. Germline CDR1 is MDHEN and CDR2 is SYDVKM. CDR3 length: 13 residues. J gave up 4 bases and V 5 bases, and 0 bases lay outside the gene matches. The CDR3 reads CASSDRGNQPQHF. CDR3 in DNA: TGTGCCAGCAGTGACAGGGGGAATCAGCCCCAGCATTTT.

This clone has only one observation. The gene calls are TRBV6-1 and TRBJ2-4; TRBD1 agrees at 7 bases. The V gene end was trimmed by 2 bases and the J gene end by 9 bases; junction bases not matched to a gene: 7. The germline gives CDR1 MNHNS, CDR2 SASEGT. CDR3 length: 14 amino acids. The chain's CDR3 is CASSERYRGRIQYF. In DNA, the CDR3 is TGTGCCAGCAGTGAACGGTACAGGGGTCGCATTCAGTACTTC.

The J gene is TRBJ1-1, the V gene TRBV27; weak D call: TRBD1 (5 bases). The CDR3 is made up of 15 amino acids. Trimming stripped 2 bases from V and 3 bases from J, with 13 bases between. CDR1 and CDR2 from the germline V gene are MNHEY and SMNVEV (reference sequence). The CDR3, as DNA: TGTGCCAGCAGTTTACGTCCAGGGAGGTACACTGAAGCTTTCTTT. Translation: CASSLRPGRYTEAFF.